Presented here are 6 T cell receptor beta chains from one specimen sequenced in a study of blood T cell repertoires in COVID-19. The table came from immunoSEQ multiplex PCR; TCRdb's copy has only in-frame clones and leaves some out. The data contain more than 40,000 clones, over 80% of them seen just once; the ten biggest clones take up approximately 15%. Material: peripheral blood. The receptors were sampled from a human donor in a cohort sampled during active COVID-19.

This chain uses TRBV27 with TRBJ2-1; 10 positions agree with TRBD1. Germline CDR1 reads MNHEY; CDR2 reads SMNVEV (reference sequence). The CDR3 sequence is 16 residues long. Germline trimming cut 4 bases from V and 8 bases from J; bases unmatched to any gene: 11. The CDR3 loop reads CASSSRWGQGIYEQFF. CDR3 nucleotide sequence: TGTGCCAGCAGTTCAAGGTGGGGACAGGGGATCTATGAGCAGTTCTTC.

The rearrangement uses TRBV10-2 and TRBJ2-6; 12 bases map to TRBD1. V lost 2 bases, J lost 3 bases, and 2 bases stayed unmatched. Germline V gene lookup returns CDR1 WSHSY and CDR2 SAAADI. The CDR3 totals 17 residues. This CDR3 is CASSEGTGGVGANVLTF. As DNA, the CDR3 is TGCGCCAGCAGTGAGGGGACAGGGGGCGTTGGGGCCAACGTCCTGACTTTC.

The CDR3 coding sequence is TGTGCCAGCAGTCAGACTAGCGAAGCGTCCGAGCAGTACTTC. This sequence encodes CASSQTSEASEQYF. This chain links TRBV6-2 or TRBV6-3 with TRBJ2-7; 8 bases fit TRBD2. Germline CDR1 MNHEY, CDR2 SVGEGT. CDR3 size: 14 residues. V was pared by 5 bases and J by 6 bases, with 9 bases of the junction left unmatched.

This clone appeared once. The genes are TRBV3-1 (or the pseudogene TRBV3-2) and TRBJ2-7, with D maybe TRBD1 (6 bases). The CDR3 covers 14 residues. Germline V gene sequence: CDR1 LGHDT, CDR2 YNNKEL (reference sequence). V was shortened by 4 bases and J by 4 bases, with 14 bases between the two germline ends. In DNA, the CDR3 is TGTGCCAGCAGCCCCCCCGGGACAATATACGAGCAGTACTTC. Protein product: CASSPPGTIYEQYF.

This chain uses TRBV10-2 with TRBJ2-2; no definite D call. The CDR3 extends over 12 amino acids. The germline V gene encodes CDR1 WSHSY and CDR2 SAAADI. V was clipped by 2 bases and J by 6 bases, with 4 bases between them. The CDR3 coding sequence is TGCGCCAGCAGTGAGGAGGCCGGGGAGCTGTTTTTT. As protein: CASSEEAGELFF.

The V gene is TRBV4-1, the J gene TRBJ1-6, with TRBD1 identical over 7 bases. The CDR3 has 13 amino acids. The germline CDR1 and CDR2 sequences are MGHRA and YSYEKL. V lost 8 bases and J lost 6; bases outside the gene matches: 4. CDR3 sequence reads: CASHGTVNSPLHF. CDR3 nucleotides: TGCGCCAGCCATGGGACAGTTAATTCACCCCTCCACTTT.